These T cell receptor beta chains were read from a single sample in a study of T cells after yellow fever vaccination. TCRdb re-called the 5' RACE reads through MiXCR, storing one row per CDR3 protein. This sample has hundreds of thousands of distinct CDR3 sequences, with around an eighth found just once. Sequences were derived from PBMCs, sampled on the day of the yellow fever booster vaccination. These receptor sequences come from a man younger than 45 who received the YFV17D yellow fever vaccine. The CDR3 runs from the conserved cysteine through the conserved F or W. Fields, in order: V gene, clone size, D gene, J gene, CDR3 protein, CDR3 DNA. The D gene is left open where the match is weak. Clone size is stated in some rows and not others, as once, few, many or a class when expanded.

v_call: TRBV4-3; clone_size: NA; d_call: NA; j_call: TRBJ2-3; cdr3_aa: CASSLGRALADTQYF; cdr3_nt: TGCGCCAGCAGCCTGGGTAGGGCTTTAGCAGATACGCAGTATTTT
v_call: TRBV5-4; clone_size: few; d_call: TRBD1; j_call: TRBJ2-7; cdr3_aa: CASSLQGYSYEQYF; cdr3_nt: TGTGCCAGCAGCTTACAGGGGTACTCCTACGAGCAGTACTTC
v_call: TRBV12-3/TRBV12-4; clone_size: NA; d_call: NA; j_call: TRBJ1-5; cdr3_aa: CASRKAAGNNQPQHF; cdr3_nt: TGTGCCAGCAGAAAGGCGGCAGGGAACAATCAGCCCCAGCATTTT
v_call: TRBV7-2; clone_size: few; d_call: NA; j_call: TRBJ2-3; cdr3_aa: CASSFIGIGGTDTQYF; cdr3_nt: TGTGCCAGCAGCTTTATTGGAATTGGTGGCACAGATACGCAGTATTTT
v_call: TRBV19; clone_size: NA; d_call: TRBD2; j_call: TRBJ2-5; cdr3_aa: CASSEPSGRAWGTQYF; cdr3_nt: TGTGCCAGTAGTGAGCCTAGCGGGAGGGCCTGGGGAACACAGTACTTC
v_call: TRBV27; clone_size: NA; d_call: NA; j_call: TRBJ2-1; cdr3_aa: CATTIMGGQGEQFF; cdr3_nt: TGTGCCACCACTATTATGGGCGGGCAGGGTGAGCAGTTCTTC
v_call: TRBV20-1; clone_size: few; d_call: TRBD2; j_call: TRBJ2-7; cdr3_aa: CSAVGLAGSYEQYF; cdr3_nt: TGCAGTGCTGTAGGACTAGCGGGATCCTACGAGCAGTACTTC
v_call: TRBV29-1; clone_size: few; d_call: NA; j_call: TRBJ2-5; cdr3_aa: CSAGGATVGTQYF; cdr3_nt: TGCAGCGCCGGAGGGGCCACGGTTGGGACCCAGTACTTC
v_call: TRBV4-3; clone_size: many; d_call: TRBD2; j_call: TRBJ2-7; cdr3_aa: CASSQAGGRAYEQYF; cdr3_nt: TGCGCCAGCAGCCAAGCAGGAGGGAGGGCCTACGAGCAGTACTTC
v_call: TRBV25-1; clone_size: NA; d_call: NA; j_call: TRBJ1-1; cdr3_aa: CASSDPSIANTEAFF; cdr3_nt: TGTGCCAGCAGTGACCCTTCGATAGCGAACACTGAAGCTTTCTTT
v_call: TRBV20-1; clone_size: few; d_call: NA; j_call: TRBJ2-5; cdr3_aa: CSARDRRVVLGIETQYF; cdr3_nt: TGCAGTGCTAGAGATAGAAGGGTTGTCTTGGGGATAGAGACCCAGTACTTC
v_call: TRBV5-1; clone_size: few; d_call: NA; j_call: TRBJ1-1; cdr3_aa: CASSLVSVGGTEAFF; cdr3_nt: TGCGCCAGCAGCTTGGTTTCGGTGGGGGGCACTGAAGCTTTCTTT
v_call: TRBV7-9; clone_size: many; d_call: NA; j_call: TRBJ1-1; cdr3_aa: CASSLVRGGNTEAFF; cdr3_nt: TGTGCCAGCAGCTTAGTACGGGGGGGGAACACTGAAGCTTTCTTT
v_call: TRBV5-1; clone_size: many; d_call: TRBD1; j_call: TRBJ2-7; cdr3_aa: CASSTGQGAYEQYF; cdr3_nt: TGTGCCAGCAGTACGGGACAGGGGGCATACGAGCAGTACTTC
v_call: TRBV12-3/TRBV12-4; clone_size: many; d_call: NA; j_call: TRBJ1-2; cdr3_aa: CASSLLRGYTF; cdr3_nt: TGTGCCAGCAGTCTACTACGTGGCTACACCTTC
v_call: TRBV12-3/TRBV12-4; clone_size: NA; d_call: NA; j_call: TRBJ2-7; cdr3_aa: CASSFELAGSYEQYF; cdr3_nt: TGTGCCAGCAGTTTCGAGTTGGCGGGCTCCTACGAGCAGTACTTC
v_call: TRBV12-3/TRBV12-4; clone_size: NA; d_call: TRBD1; j_call: TRBJ2-5; cdr3_aa: CASTSQGAGETQYF; cdr3_nt: TGTGCCAGCACCTCTCAGGGGGCGGGAGAGACCCAGTACTTC
v_call: TRBV7-8; clone_size: NA; d_call: NA; j_call: TRBJ2-7; cdr3_aa: CASSLLNEQYF; cdr3_nt: TGTGCCAGCAGCTTACTTAACGAGCAGTACTTC
v_call: TRBV20-1; clone_size: NA; d_call: NA; j_call: TRBJ2-3; cdr3_aa: CSASGAGTNLSTDTQYF; cdr3_nt: TGCAGTGCTAGTGGGGCGGGAACCAACCTAAGCACAGATACGCAGTATTTT
v_call: TRBV28; clone_size: many; d_call: NA; j_call: TRBJ2-1; cdr3_aa: CASSRELEQFF; cdr3_nt: TGTGCCAGCAGTCGTGAGCTGGAGCAGTTCTTC
v_call: TRBV25-1; clone_size: NA; d_call: NA; j_call: TRBJ2-5; cdr3_aa: CASSEFYRPYQETQYF; cdr3_nt: TGTGCCAGCAGTGAATTCTACAGGCCCTACCAAGAGACCCAGTACTTC
v_call: TRBV28; clone_size: NA; d_call: NA; j_call: TRBJ2-2; cdr3_aa: CASSPRAQTPLTGELFF; cdr3_nt: TGTGCCAGCAGCCCCCGGGCTCAAACCCCCTTGACCGGGGAGCTGTTTTTT
v_call: TRBV20-1; clone_size: NA; d_call: NA; j_call: TRBJ2-7; cdr3_aa: CSARAEKNWDEQYF; cdr3_nt: TGCAGTGCTAGAGCTGAGAAGAATTGGGACGAGCAGTACTTC
v_call: TRBV7-2; clone_size: few; d_call: TRBD2; j_call: TRBJ2-1; cdr3_aa: CASSTLAGVYNEQFF; cdr3_nt: TGTGCCAGCAGCACACTAGCGGGAGTGTACAATGAGCAGTTCTTC
v_call: TRBV7-8; clone_size: few; d_call: NA; j_call: TRBJ2-2; cdr3_aa: CASDKGAGELFF; cdr3_nt: TGTGCCAGCGATAAGGGTGCCGGGGAGCTGTTTTTT
v_call: TRBV12-3/TRBV12-4; clone_size: NA; d_call: NA; j_call: TRBJ1-5; cdr3_aa: CASSAFVVENQPQHF; cdr3_nt: TGTGCCAGCAGTGCTTTCGTGGTGGAAAATCAGCCCCAGCATTTT
v_call: TRBV14; clone_size: NA; d_call: NA; j_call: TRBJ1-1; cdr3_aa: CASSQVFFTEAFF; cdr3_nt: TGTGCCAGCAGCCAAGTTTTTTTCACTGAAGCTTTCTTT
v_call: TRBV4-3; clone_size: few; d_call: NA; j_call: TRBJ1-1; cdr3_aa: CASSQERWRGTEAFF; cdr3_nt: TGCGCCAGCAGCCAAGAGCGGTGGCGAGGCACTGAAGCTTTCTTT
v_call: TRBV5-1; clone_size: NA; d_call: TRBD2; j_call: TRBJ2-3; cdr3_aa: CASSLPGTSGMVDTQYF; cdr3_nt: TGCGCCAGCAGCTTGCCCGGGACTAGCGGGATGGTAGATACGCAGTATTTT
v_call: TRBV5-8; clone_size: NA; d_call: NA; j_call: TRBJ1-1; cdr3_aa: CARGPGLNTEAFF; cdr3_nt: TGTGCCAGGGGCCCCGGGCTGAACACTGAAGCTTTCTTT
v_call: TRBV7-6; clone_size: NA; d_call: TRBD2; j_call: TRBJ2-1; cdr3_aa: CASSLMGGLAAYNEQFF; cdr3_nt: TGTGCCAGCAGCTTAATGGGGGGACTAGCGGCGTACAATGAGCAGTTCTTC
v_call: TRBV5-8; clone_size: NA; d_call: NA; j_call: TRBJ1-6; cdr3_aa: CASSPPSWDLNSPLHF; cdr3_nt: TGTGCCAGCAGCCCCCCCTCTTGGGACCTCAATTCACCCCTCCACTTT
v_call: TRBV7-2; clone_size: few; d_call: TRBD2; j_call: TRBJ2-3; cdr3_aa: CASSLAQGGSGTDTQYF; cdr3_nt: TGTGCCAGCAGCTTAGCGCAGGGCGGGAGTGGTACAGATACGCAGTATTTT
v_call: TRBV7-9; clone_size: NA; d_call: NA; j_call: TRBJ2-1; cdr3_aa: CASRVAANEQFF; cdr3_nt: TGTGCCAGCAGGGTAGCGGCCAATGAGCAGTTCTTC
v_call: TRBV7-2; clone_size: few; d_call: NA; j_call: TRBJ2-5; cdr3_aa: CASSLAPFETQYF; cdr3_nt: TGTGCCAGCAGCTTAGCCCCTTTTGAGACCCAGTACTTC
v_call: TRBV7-2; clone_size: NA; d_call: TRBD2; j_call: TRBJ2-3; cdr3_aa: CASSFGLAITDTQYF; cdr3_nt: TGTGCCAGCAGCTTCGGACTAGCAATCACAGATACGCAGTATTTT
v_call: TRBV10-2; clone_size: NA; d_call: TRBD2; j_call: TRBJ2-7; cdr3_aa: CASSVTGTSGSRSYEQYF; cdr3_nt: TGCGCCAGCAGTGTGACAGGGACTAGCGGGAGCCGCTCCTACGAGCAGTACTTC
v_call: TRBV15; clone_size: NA; d_call: NA; j_call: TRBJ2-2; cdr3_aa: CATSREMANTGELFF; cdr3_nt: TGTGCCACCAGCAGAGAGATGGCGAACACCGGGGAGCTGTTTTTT
v_call: TRBV20-1; clone_size: NA; d_call: NA; j_call: TRBJ2-7; cdr3_aa: CSAHGRTRVYEQYF; cdr3_nt: TGCAGTGCTCATGGACGGACCCGGGTATACGAGCAGTACTTC